This is a list of T cell receptor beta chains from one sample in a study of beta chain features in type 1 diabetes. Data came from immunoSEQ multiplex PCR; TCRdb stores just in-frame clones and leaves some out. Found here are about 240,000 clones, about 15% of them singletons; the top ten hold almost 0.02%. The specimen sequenced was naive CD4+ T cells from blood. The receptors were gathered from a man aged 25 to 40 with type 1 diabetes. Both conserved end residues are part of each CDR3. A D gene is named only where the DNA matches it firmly. Clone size, where shown, is once, few, many, or a class for clones that have expanded.

cdr3_length j_call clone_size d_call v_call cdr3_nt cdr3_aa
14 TRBJ1-5 . . TRBV12-5 TGTGCTAGTGGGTCCTATCCCAGCAATCAGCCCCAGCATTTT CASGSYPSNQPQHF
13 TRBJ2-7 . . TRBV18 TGTGCCAGCTCACCGGGCAGGGAATACGAGCAGTACTTC CASSPGREYEQYF
16 TRBJ1-2 once TRBD1 TRBV15 TGTGCCACCAGCAGAGCCGGGACAGGGGGCAACTATGGCTACACCTTC CATSRAGTGGNYGYTF
15 TRBJ2-3 . TRBD1 TRBV10-3 TGTGCCATCAGCCGGGGACAGACCACCACAGATACGCAGTATTTT CAISRGQTTTDTQYF
14 TRBJ1-2 . . TRBV29-1 TGCAGCGTTGATCCCGCGGGGACCGGTGGCGGCTACACCTTC CSVDPAGTGGGYTF
16 TRBJ2-1 . . TRBV7-9 TGTGCCAGCAGCTACCCCCCCTACCACTCCTACAATGAGCAGTTCTTC CASSYPPYHSYNEQFF
15 TRBJ1-2 . . TRBV13 TGTGCCAGCAGCTTAAATACCGGGTCAAACTATGGCTACACCTTC CASSLNTGSNYGYTF
15 TRBJ1-2 few TRBD1 TRBV5-4 TGTGCCAGCAGCTTGGGGGGACAGGGATCCTATGGCTACACCTTC CASSLGGQGSYGYTF
16 TRBJ1-1 . . TRBV27 TGTGCCAGCAACTCCGCCGGGCCCGGGGGGAACACTGAAGCTTTCTTT CASNSAGPGGNTEAFF
18 TRBJ2-3 few TRBD2 TRBV5-6 TGTGCCAGCAGCTTTCTTCCAGCGGGGGGCAGAGTGACAGATACGCAGTATTTT CASSFLPAGGRVTDTQYF
14 TRBJ2-5 few . TRBV7-2 TGTGCCAGCAGCCCCTGGGGGGGCGCGGAGACCCAGTACTTC CASSPWGGAETQYF
12 TRBJ1-1 . . TRBV6-6 TGTGCCAGCAGCCGTATGAACACTGAAGCTTTCTTT CASSRMNTEAFF
15 TRBJ1-5 . TRBD1 TRBV28 TGTGCCAGTTCAGCCGGGACAGGGAGGAATCAGCCCCAGCATTTT CASSAGTGRNQPQHF
11 TRBJ2-3 few TRBD2 TRBV20-1 TGCAGTGCCCCGGCGGGGGTGGCGCAGTATTTT CSAPAGVAQYF
14 TRBJ1-4 . . TRBV5-1 TGCGCCAGCAGCTCCGGCCCAGAGGATGAAAAACTGTTTTTT CASSSGPEDEKLFF
14 TRBJ2-1 . . TRBV4-1 TGCGCCAGCAGCCAAGGGTCGGTCGACAATGAGCAGTTCTTC CASSQGSVDNEQFF
14 TRBJ1-1 . . TRBV15 TGTGCCACCAGCAGAGATAGCGGGGGTGCCGGAGCTTTCTTT CATSRDSGGAGAFF
16 TRBJ2-1 few TRBD2 TRBV5-4 TGTGCCAGCAGCACCCCTACTAGCGGGGGGATCAATGAGCAGTTCTTC CASSTPTSGGINEQFF
14 TRBJ2-3 few . TRBV9 TGTGCCAGCAGCGTAGGCCGCGGAAGGGATACGCAGTATTTT CASSVGRGRDTQYF
15 TRBJ2-1 few . TRBV30 TGTGCCTGGAGAGGTCGGGAGAGGGACTACAATGAGCAGTTCTTC CAWRGRERDYNEQFF
17 TRBJ2-1 . . TRBV4-2 TGTGCCAGCAGCCAAGCCCGGGCAGGGGCTACCTACAATGAGCAGTTCTTC CASSQARAGATYNEQFF
14 TRBJ2-3 . . TRBV9 TGTGCCAGCAGCGTAGTGCAGTCCACAGATACGCAGTATTTT CASSVVQSTDTQYF
14 TRBJ2-5 . TRBD1 TRBV2 TGTGCCAGCAGCGGACGACAGGGCGGCGAGACCCAGTACTTC CASSGRQGGETQYF